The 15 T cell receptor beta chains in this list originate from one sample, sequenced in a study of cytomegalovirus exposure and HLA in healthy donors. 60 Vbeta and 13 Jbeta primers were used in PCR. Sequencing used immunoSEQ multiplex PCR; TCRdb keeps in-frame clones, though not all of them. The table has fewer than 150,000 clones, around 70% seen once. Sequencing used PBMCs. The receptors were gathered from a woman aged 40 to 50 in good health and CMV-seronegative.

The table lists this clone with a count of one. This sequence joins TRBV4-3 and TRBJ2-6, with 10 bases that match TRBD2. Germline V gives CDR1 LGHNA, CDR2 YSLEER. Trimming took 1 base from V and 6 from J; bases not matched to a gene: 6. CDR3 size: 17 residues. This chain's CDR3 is CASSQGPSGSMANVLTF. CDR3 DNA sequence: TGCGCCAGCAGCCAAGGCCCTAGCGGGAGTATGGCCAACGTCCTGACTTTC.

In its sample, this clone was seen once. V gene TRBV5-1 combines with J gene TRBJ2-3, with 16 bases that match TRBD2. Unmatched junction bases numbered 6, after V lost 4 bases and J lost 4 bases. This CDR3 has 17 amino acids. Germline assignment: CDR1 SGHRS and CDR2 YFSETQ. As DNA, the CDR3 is TGCGCCAGCAGCCCGGGACTAGCGGGAGGGCCTGCAGATACGCAGTATTTT. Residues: CASSPGLAGGPADTQYF. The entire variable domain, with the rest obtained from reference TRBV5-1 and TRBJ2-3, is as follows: KAGVTQTPRYLIKTRGQQVTLSCSPISGHRSVSWYQQTPGQGLQFLFEYFSETQRNKGNFPGRFSGRQFSNSRSEMNVSTLELGDSALYLCASSPGLAGGPADTQYFGPGTRLTVL.

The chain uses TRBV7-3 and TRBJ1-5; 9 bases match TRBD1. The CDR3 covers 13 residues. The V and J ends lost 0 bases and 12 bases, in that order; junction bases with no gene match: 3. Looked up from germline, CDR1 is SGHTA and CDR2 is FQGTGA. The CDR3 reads CASSLTGTGRQHF. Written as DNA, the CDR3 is TGTGCCAGCAGCTTAACAGGGACAGGGCGCCAGCATTTT.

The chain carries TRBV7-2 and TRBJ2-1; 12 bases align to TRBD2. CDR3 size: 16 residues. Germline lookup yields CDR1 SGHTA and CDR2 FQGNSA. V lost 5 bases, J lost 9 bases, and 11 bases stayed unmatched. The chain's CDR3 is CASSVTSGGPGGEQFF. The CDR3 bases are TGTGCCAGCAGCGTGACTAGCGGGGGCCCGGGTGGTGAGCAGTTCTTC.

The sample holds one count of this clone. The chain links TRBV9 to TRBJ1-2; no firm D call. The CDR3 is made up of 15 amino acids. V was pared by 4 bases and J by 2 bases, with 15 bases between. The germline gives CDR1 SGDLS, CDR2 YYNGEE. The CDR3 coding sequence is TGTGCCAGCAGCTCAACAGTAGGAGGGAACTATGGCTACACCTTC. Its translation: CASSSTVGGNYGYTF.

The CDR3 here is CSVAPTADSAKNTEAFF. DNA of the CDR3: TGCAGCGTAGCACCTACAGCGGACAGCGCTAAGAACACTGAAGCTTTCTTT. The chain couples TRBV29-1 to TRBJ1-1, with D possibly matching TRBD1 (6 bases). The V gene's germline CDR1 is SQVTM and CDR2 ANQGSEA. There are 17 residues in the CDR3. The V end was cut by 6 bases, the J end by 1 base, with 24 bases between.

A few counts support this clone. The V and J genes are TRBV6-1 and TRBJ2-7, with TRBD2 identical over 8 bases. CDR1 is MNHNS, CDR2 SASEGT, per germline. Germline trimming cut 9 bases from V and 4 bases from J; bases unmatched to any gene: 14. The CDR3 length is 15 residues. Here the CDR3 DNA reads TGTGCCAGTGAATTACAAGCGGGAGAGGCATACGAGCAGTACTTC. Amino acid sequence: CASELQAGEAYEQYF.

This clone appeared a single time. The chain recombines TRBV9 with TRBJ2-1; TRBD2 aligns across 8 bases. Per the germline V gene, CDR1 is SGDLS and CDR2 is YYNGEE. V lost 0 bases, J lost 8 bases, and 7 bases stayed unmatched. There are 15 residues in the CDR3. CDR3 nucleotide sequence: TGTGCCAGCAGCGTAGCGAGTACTAGCGGCTATGAGCAGTTCTTC. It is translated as CASSVASTSGYEQFF.

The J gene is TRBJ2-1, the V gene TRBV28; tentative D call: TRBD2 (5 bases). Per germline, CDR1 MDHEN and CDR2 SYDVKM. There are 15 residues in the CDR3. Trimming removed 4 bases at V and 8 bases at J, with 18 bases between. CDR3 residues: CASSSRGRRAYEQFF. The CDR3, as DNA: TGTGCCAGCAGTTCGCGAGGACGGCGGGCGTATGAGCAGTTCTTC. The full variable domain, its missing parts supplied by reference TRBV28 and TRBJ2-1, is DVKVTQSSRYLVKRTGEKVFLECVQDMDHENMFWYRQDPGLGLRLIYFSYDVKMKEKGDIPEGYSVSREKKERFSLILESASTNQTSMYLCASSSRGRRAYEQFFGPGTRLTVL.

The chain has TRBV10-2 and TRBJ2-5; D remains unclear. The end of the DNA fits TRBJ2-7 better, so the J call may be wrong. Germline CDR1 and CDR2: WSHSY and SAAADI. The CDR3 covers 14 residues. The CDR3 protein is CASSERGSSYEQYF. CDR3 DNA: TGCGCCAGCAGTGAGCGCGGTAGCTCCTACGAGCAGTACTTC.

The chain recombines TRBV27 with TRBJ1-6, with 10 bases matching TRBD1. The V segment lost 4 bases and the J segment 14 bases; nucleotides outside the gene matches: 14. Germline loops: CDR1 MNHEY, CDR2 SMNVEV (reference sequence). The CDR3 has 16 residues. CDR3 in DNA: TGTGCCAGCAGTTCATCCCCAGACAGGGGGCTATTAACCCTCCACTTT. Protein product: CASSSSPDRGLLTLHF.

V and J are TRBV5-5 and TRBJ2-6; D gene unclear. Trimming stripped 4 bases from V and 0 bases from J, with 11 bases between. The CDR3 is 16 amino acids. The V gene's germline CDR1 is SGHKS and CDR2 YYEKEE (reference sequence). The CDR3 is CASSIRGFSGANVLTF. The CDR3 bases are TGTGCCAGCAGCATTCGCGGTTTCTCTGGGGCCAACGTCCTGACTTTC.

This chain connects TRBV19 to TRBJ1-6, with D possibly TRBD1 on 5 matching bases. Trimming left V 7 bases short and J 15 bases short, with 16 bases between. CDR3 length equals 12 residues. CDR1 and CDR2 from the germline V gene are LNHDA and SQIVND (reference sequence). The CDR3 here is CASTEAGQGLHF. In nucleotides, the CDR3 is TGTGCCAGTACAGAAGCGGGGCAGGGCCTCCACTTT.

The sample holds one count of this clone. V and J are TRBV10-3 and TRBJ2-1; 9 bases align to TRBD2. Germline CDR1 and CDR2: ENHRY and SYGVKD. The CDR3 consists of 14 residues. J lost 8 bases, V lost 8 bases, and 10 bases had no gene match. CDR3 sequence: CAISPGLAQDEQFF. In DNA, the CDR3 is TGTGCCATCTCCCCGGGACTAGCTCAAGATGAGCAGTTCTTC.

The CDR3 DNA sequence: TGCAGCGCTAAACAGGGGAACACTGAAGCTTTCTTT. Its protein product is CSAKQGNTEAFF. V and J are TRBV29-1 and TRBJ1-1, with a possible D match to TRBD1 (6 bases). Germline V lookup: CDR1 SQVTM, CDR2 ANQGSEA. V lost 7 bases, J lost 1 base, and 10 bases lay in between. The length of the CDR3 is 12 residues.